Listed here are 28 T cell receptor beta chains from one sample, sequenced in a study of T cell changes during pregnancy in multiple sclerosis. TCRdb keeps only in-frame clones here, not all; method: immunoSEQ multiplex PCR. The sample holds approximately 60,000 clones, approximately 94% seen once. The sample was CD8+ T cells from peripheral blood mononuclear cells, taken in the third trimester of pregnancy. Every receptor here comes from a female donor with multiple sclerosis, enrolled in a pregnancy study.

The chain links TRBV6-9 to TRBJ1-1; 8 bases match TRBD1. The germline V gene encodes CDR1 MNHGY and CDR2 SVAAGI. V lost 4 bases to trimming and J lost 8 bases; unmatched junction nucleotides: 3. This CDR3 has 12 amino acids. Here the CDR3 reads CASSLQGVEAFF. CDR3 nucleotides: TGTGCCAGCAGTTTACAGGGGGTCGAAGCTTTCTTT.

The chain recombines TRBV6-1 with TRBJ1-2, with D uncertain. V shed 1 base and J shed 4 bases, with 7 bases lying between them. This CDR3 has 13 residues. Germline V lookup: CDR1 MNHNS, CDR2 SASEGT. The CDR3 is CASSEVPGYGYTF. The CDR3 DNA reads TGTGCCAGCAGTGAAGTACCGGGCTATGGCTACACCTTC.

The chain uses TRBV2 and TRBJ2-7; no reliable D call. Germline V gene lookup returns CDR1 SNHLY and CDR2 FYNNEI. The V end lost 2 bases, the J end lost 0 bases, and 8 bases lay between the germline ends. This CDR3 region has 14 residues. DNA of the CDR3: TGTGCCAGCAGTGAAAGACTCTACTCCTACGAGCAGTACTTC. This sequence encodes CASSERLYSYEQYF.

The chain couples TRBV7-2 to TRBJ2-1, with D unclear. Germline CDR1 reads SGHTA; CDR2 reads FQGNSA. The CDR3 is 10 residues long. Trimming removed 1 base at V and 13 bases at J, with 5 bases between. The CDR3 coding sequence is TGTGCCAGCAGCTTAGGGCCACAGTTCTTC. It translates to CASSLGPQFF.

V usage is TRBV7-9 and J usage is TRBJ2-7; a weak D match, TRBD2 (6 bases). The V gene lost 4 bases and the J gene lost 3 bases, with 16 bases spanning the gap. CDR1 SEHNR and CDR2 FQNEAQ come from the germline V gene (reference sequence). The CDR3 extends over 15 amino acids. CDR3: CASSSPKGGFYEQYF. CDR3 nucleotides: TGTGCCAGCAGCTCCCCGAAGGGAGGTTTCTACGAGCAGTACTTC.

The genes are TRBV19 and TRBJ2-1, with 11 bases that match TRBD2. The CDR3 covers 17 residues. J was trimmed by 0 bases and V by 7 bases; bases with no gene match: 8. CDR1 and CDR2 from the germline V gene are LNHDA and SQIVND (reference sequence). CDR3 DNA sequence: TGTGCCAGTACAGCGACTAGCGGGACTTTCTCCTACAATGAGCAGTTCTTC. It is translated as CASTATSGTFSYNEQFF.

This clone was observed once. Written as DNA, the CDR3 is TGTGCCAGCAGCTTAGCGGTGGTAGTAGCCGGGGAGCTGTTTTTT. As protein: CASSLAVVVAGELFF. The chain joins TRBV7-9 to TRBJ2-2, with no clear D. Trimming stripped 0 bases from V and 6 bases from J, with 11 bases between. This CDR3 is 15 amino acids long. Germline assignment: CDR1 SEHNR and CDR2 FQNEAQ (reference sequence).

This clone was counted once. The genes are TRBV7-9 and TRBJ1-4; 10 bases are a match to TRBD1. The CDR3 has 14 amino acids. Germline V gene data show CDR1 as SEHNR and CDR2 as FQNEAQ (reference sequence). V lost 4 bases, J lost 8 bases, and 4 bases stayed unmatched. The CDR3 region is CASSSGTGDEKLFF. CDR3 nucleotides: TGTGCCAGCAGCTCCGGGACAGGGGACGAAAAACTGTTTTTT.

The chain has TRBV11-2 and TRBJ1-5, with 9 bases that match TRBD1. The germline CDR1 and CDR2 sequences are SGHAT and FQNNGV. V lost 3 bases, J lost 1 base, and 1 base stayed unmatched. This CDR3 has 15 residues. The CDR3 protein is CASSLGTGSNQPQHF. CDR3 coding DNA: TGTGCCAGCAGCTTGGGGACAGGGAGCAATCAGCCCCAGCATTTT. Supplemented by reference TRBV11-2 and TRBJ1-5, the full variable domain reads EAGVAQSPRYKIIEKRQSVAFWCNPISGHATLYWYQQILGQGPKLLIQFQNNGVVDDSQLPKDRFSAERLKGVDSTLKIQPAKLEDSAVYLCASSLGTGSNQPQHFGDGTRLSIL.

The chain joins TRBV6-5 to TRBJ2-3; D gene ambiguous. The CDR3 runs 14 residues. The germline V gene encodes CDR1 MNHEY and CDR2 SVGAGI. The V and J ends lost 1 base and 1 base respectively, with 6 bases between them. The CDR3 DNA reads as TGTGCCAGCAGTTACTTAACAGGCACAGATACGCAGTATTTT. It codes for CASSYLTGTDTQYF.

This clone was recorded only once. The chain combines TRBV28 with TRBJ2-7, with 9 bases matching TRBD2. Germline CDR1 reads MDHEN; CDR2 reads SYDVKM. This CDR3 comprises 15 residues. The V gene end was trimmed by 3 bases and the J gene end by 1 base; junction bases not matched to a gene: 4. The chain's CDR3 is CASSLDSGRSYEQYF. The CDR3 DNA sequence: TGTGCCAGCAGTTTGGATAGCGGGAGATCCTACGAGCAGTACTTC.

The chain combines TRBV2 with TRBJ1-1; D is unresolved. From germline, CDR1 is SNHLY and CDR2 FYNNEI. The germline V and J ends were trimmed by 8 bases and 4 bases, with 11 bases remaining between them. The CDR3 spans 12 residues. The CDR3 coding sequence is TGTGCCAGCGAGGGCGGCGGCACTGAAGCTTTCTTT. The encoded protein is CASEGGGTEAFF. The variable domain in full, completed from reference TRBV2 and TRBJ1-1, reads EPEVTQTPSHQVTQMGQEVILRCVPISNHLYFYWYRQILGQKVEFLVSFYNNEISEKSEIFDDQFSVERPDGSNFTLKIRSTKLEDSAMYFCASEGGGTEAFFGQGTRLTVV.

Here the CDR3 reads CASSPRGGQETQYF. The CDR3 nucleotides are TGTGCCAGTAGTCCCCGGGGAGGACAAGAGACCCAGTACTTC. This chain links TRBV19 with TRBJ2-5; possible D gene TRBD2, 6 bases. Germline V gene lookup returns CDR1 LNHDA and CDR2 SQIVND (reference sequence). Trimming cost V 5 bases and J 2 bases, with 12 bases left between them. The CDR3 is 14 residues long. Complete variable domain (other parts from reference TRBV19 and TRBJ2-5): DGGITQSPKYLFRKEGQNVTLSCEQNLNHDAMYWYRQDPGQGLRLIYYSQIVNDFQKGDIAEGYSVSREKKESFPLTVTSAQKNPTAFYLCASSPRGGQETQYFGPGTRLLVL.

This sequence joins TRBV4-3 and TRBJ1-1, with TRBD1 matching over 10 bases. Looked up from germline, CDR1 is LGHNA and CDR2 is YSLEER. Germline trimming cut 0 bases from V and 1 base from J; bases unmatched to any gene: 5. The CDR3 loop spans 17 amino acids. CDR3 sequence reads: CASSQDPRQGANTEAFF. Here the CDR3 DNA reads TGCGCCAGCAGCCAAGATCCTCGACAGGGGGCGAACACTGAAGCTTTCTTT.

The V gene is TRBV25-1, the J gene TRBJ2-3; 11 bases fit TRBD2. Looked up from germline, CDR1 is MGHDK and CDR2 is SYGVNS. Trimming at V came to 8 bases and at J to 3 bases, leaving 10 bases not matched to a gene. This CDR3 has 16 residues. The CDR3 region is CASSAPGLAATDTQYF. In DNA, the CDR3 is TGTGCCAGCTCCGCACCGGGACTAGCGGCAACAGATACGCAGTATTTT.

J is TRBJ1-5 and V is TRBV30; D ambiguous. The CDR3 spans 15 residues. Trimming took 3 bases from V and 2 from J, leaving 14 bases between them. Germline values: CDR1 GTSNPN, CDR2 SVGIG (reference sequence). This chain's CDR3 is CAWSGSRIGNQPQHF. Written as DNA, the CDR3 is TGTGCCTGGAGCGGGTCGCGTATCGGCAATCAGCCCCAGCATTTT.

The gene calls are TRBV19 and TRBJ2-1; 9 nucleotides line up with TRBD2. V was pared by 7 bases and J by 4 bases, with 17 bases of the junction left unmatched. The germline V gene has CDR1 LNHDA and CDR2 SQIVND (reference sequence). The CDR3 contains 18 residues. CDR3 nucleotide sequence: TGTGCCAGTACCACGTACGGGACTAGCTGGGGAGGATACAATGAGCAGTTCTTC. This translates into CASTTYGTSWGGYNEQFF.

This clone was observed once. This sequence joins TRBV28 and TRBJ2-7; D is uncertain. Germline-derived CDR1 and CDR2 are MDHEN and SYDVKM. The CDR3 consists of 14 residues. The V and J ends lost 8 bases and 2 bases respectively, with 16 bases between them. The CDR3 DNA follows: TGTGCCAGCTCAAGCGTCACCTCTACCTACGAGCAGTACTTC. It yields the protein CASSSVTSTYEQYF.

This chain joins TRBV7-6 and TRBJ1-2; 8 bases line up with TRBD1. V shed 5 bases and J 8 bases; nucleotides not matched to a gene: 19. CDR1 and CDR2 (germline): SGHVS, FNYEAQ. The CDR3 has 17 residues. In DNA form, the CDR3 reads TGTGCCAGCAGCCCTATAACCCCTTCCACAGGGGGGAAAGGCTACACCTTC. Encoded protein: CASSPITPSTGGKGYTF.

This rearrangement joins TRBV27 to TRBJ1-1; TRBD1 might be the D (6 bases). Trimming left V 6 bases short and J 6 bases short, with 17 bases between. The length of the CDR3 is 14 residues. Germline loops: CDR1 MNHEY, CDR2 SMNVEV (reference sequence). CDR3 in DNA: TGTGCCAGCAGGTACAGGGTCTCCAACCCTGAAGCTTTCTTT. It translates to CASRYRVSNPEAFF.

This chain links TRBV7-3 with TRBJ2-1; D is uncertain. The CDR3 spans 15 residues. CDR1 is SGHTA, CDR2 FQGTGA, per germline. The V gene lost 3 bases and the J gene lost 6 bases, with 15 bases spanning the gap. The CDR3 coding sequence is TGTGCCAGCAGCTTTCTCAATGGAGTCGGCAATGAGCAGTTCTTC. Amino acid sequence: CASSFLNGVGNEQFF.

The chain joins TRBV9 to TRBJ2-7; 7 nucleotides match TRBD1. Germline values: CDR1 SGDLS, CDR2 YYNGEE. J was trimmed by 2 bases and V by 3 bases; bases with no gene match: 5. The CDR3 has 14 residues. CDR3 region: CASSEDRAPYEQYF. CDR3 DNA sequence: TGTGCCAGCAGCGAAGACAGGGCCCCCTACGAGCAGTACTTC.

The DNA of the CDR3 is TGTGCCAGTAGTATAGATTGGGGGACAGCCCAAGAGACCCAGTACTTC. Protein sequence: CASSIDWGTAQETQYF. This chain links TRBV19 with TRBJ2-5; 7 nucleotides match TRBD1. The CDR3 extends over 16 amino acids. CDR1 and CDR2 from the germline V gene are LNHDA and SQIVND (reference sequence). The V gene end was trimmed by 0 bases and the J gene end by 1 base; junction bases not matched to a gene: 5.

This clone was counted a few times. The chain employs TRBV10-2 and TRBJ2-1, with 11 positions matching TRBD2. CDR1 is WSHSY, CDR2 SAAADI, per germline. The junction had 9 bases not matched to a gene; V was cut back by 4 bases and J by 7 bases. The CDR3 runs 16 residues. The CDR3 DNA sequence: TGCGCCAGCAGTGGACCACTAGCGGGAGTCGGAAATGAGCAGTTCTTC. This gives the protein CASSGPLAGVGNEQFF.

The chain uses TRBV6-1 and TRBJ2-7; a possible D gene is TRBD2 (6 bases). The V gene's germline CDR1 is MNHNS and CDR2 SASEGT. V lost 0 bases to trimming and J lost 2 bases, with 14 bases between them. The CDR3 contains 16 residues. CDR3 in DNA: TGTGCCAGCAGTGAAGCGAGAATAGCGGATACCTACGAGCAGTACTTC. Protein product: CASSEARIADTYEQYF.

This clone was seen a single time. The gene calls are TRBV11-3 and TRBJ2-7; D may be TRBD2 (5 bases). Per germline, CDR1 SGHNT and CDR2 YENEEA. The CDR3 loop spans 16 amino acids. With 3 bases removed from V and 5 bases from J, the gap between germline ends came to 20 bases. This CDR3 reads CASSLGRELGLDEQYF. In DNA, the CDR3 is TGTGCCAGCAGCTTGGGTCGGGAATTAGGGCTCGACGAGCAGTACTTC.

The gene calls are TRBV7-9 and TRBJ1-1, with 7 bases that match TRBD1. This CDR3 is built from 15 residues. The germline gives CDR1 SEHNR, CDR2 FQNEAQ (reference sequence). Losses at the gene ends were 5 bases for V and 2 bases for J; bases not matched to a gene: 8. CDR3 sequence reads: CASSPPDRENTEAFF. In DNA, the CDR3 is TGTGCCAGCAGCCCCCCTGACAGGGAAAACACTGAAGCTTTCTTT.

The chain recombines TRBV11-3 with TRBJ1-4, with D unclear. With 0 bases removed from V and 3 bases from J, the gap between germline ends came to 8 bases. This CDR3 spans 15 amino acids. Germline CDR1 and CDR2: SGHNT and YENEEA. In DNA, the CDR3 is TGTGCCAGCAGCTTAGATCACGGTTCTAATGAAAAACTGTTTTTT. Translation gives CASSLDHGSNEKLFF.